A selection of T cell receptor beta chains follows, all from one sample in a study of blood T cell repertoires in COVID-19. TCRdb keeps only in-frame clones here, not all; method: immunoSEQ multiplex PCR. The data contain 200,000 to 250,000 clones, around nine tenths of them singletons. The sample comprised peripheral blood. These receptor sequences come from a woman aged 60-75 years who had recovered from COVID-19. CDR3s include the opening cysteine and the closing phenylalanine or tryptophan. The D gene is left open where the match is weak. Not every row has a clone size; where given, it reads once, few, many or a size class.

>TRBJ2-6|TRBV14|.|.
CASSLRAGANVLTF
TGTGCCAGCAGCCTCAGGGCTGGGGCCAACGTCCTGACTTTC
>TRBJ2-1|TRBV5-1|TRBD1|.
CASSPPGQGNNEQFF
TGCGCCAGCAGCCCACCGGGACAGGGGAACAATGAGCAGTTCTTC
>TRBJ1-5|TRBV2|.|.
CASSDPRAGSNQPQHF
TGTGCCAGCAGCGACCCTCGGGCGGGGAGCAATCAGCCCCAGCATTTT
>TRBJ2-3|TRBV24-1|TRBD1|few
CATGVWQGAKTDTQYF
TGTGCCACGGGGGTTTGGCAGGGGGCGAAGACAGATACGCAGTATTTT
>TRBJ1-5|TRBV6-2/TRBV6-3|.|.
CASSRPQVRNQPQHF
TGTGCCAGCAGCCGACCACAGGTTAGGAATCAGCCCCAGCATTTT
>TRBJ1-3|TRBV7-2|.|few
CASSLELAGSGNTIYF
TGTGCCAGCAGCTTAGAACTAGCGGGGTCTGGAAACACCATATATTTT
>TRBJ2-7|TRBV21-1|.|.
CASRNGGDRSKQYF
TGTGCCAGCAGAAATGGGGGGGACAGGTCCAAGCAGTACTTC
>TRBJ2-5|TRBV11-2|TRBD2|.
CASRQTSGGTETQYF
TGTGCCAGCAGACAAACTAGCGGGGGGACGGAGACCCAGTACTTC
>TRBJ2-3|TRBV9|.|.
CASSVASLSDTQYF
TGTGCCAGCAGCGTAGCGTCTCTTTCAGATACGCAGTATTTT
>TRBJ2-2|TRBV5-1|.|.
CASSFTNGITGELFF
TGCGCCAGCAGCTTCACCAACGGGATAACCGGGGAGCTGTTTTTT
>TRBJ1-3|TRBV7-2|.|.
CASSPRGISGNTIYF
TGTGCCAGCAGCCCCCGGGGAATCTCTGGAAACACCATATATTTT
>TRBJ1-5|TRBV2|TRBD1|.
CASSRTGFNQPQHF
TGTGCCAGCAGTAGGACAGGATTCAATCAGCCCCAGCATTTT
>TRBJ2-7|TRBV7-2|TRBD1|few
CASSVDSGTGAYEQYF
TGTGCCAGCAGCGTGGACTCCGGGACAGGGGCCTACGAGCAGTACTTC
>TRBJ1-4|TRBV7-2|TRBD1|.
CASSLGPGGEKLFF
TGTGCCAGCAGCTTAGGGCCAGGGGGTGAAAAACTGTTTTTT
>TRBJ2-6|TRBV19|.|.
CASSLAFSGANVLTF
TGTGCCAGTAGTCTGGCCTTCTCTGGGGCCAACGTCCTGACTTTC
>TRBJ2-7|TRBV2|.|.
CASSDGKGGSDEQYF
TGTGCCAGCAGTGACGGAAAGGGAGGTAGCGACGAGCAGTACTTC
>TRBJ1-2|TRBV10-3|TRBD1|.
CAISGPGQGAPTF
TGTGCCATCAGTGGGCCTGGACAGGGGGCCCCCACCTTC
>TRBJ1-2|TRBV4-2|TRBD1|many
CASSQSGQGNSNYGYTF
TGTGCCAGCAGCCAGTCAGGACAGGGCAATTCTAACTATGGCTACACCTTC
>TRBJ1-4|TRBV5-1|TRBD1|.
CASSQSGGGGEKLFF
TGCGCCAGCAGCCAATCAGGGGGAGGAGGCGAAAAACTGTTTTTT
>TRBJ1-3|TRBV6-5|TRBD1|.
CASRVGTGADTIYF
TGTGCCAGCAGAGTGGGGACAGGGGCTGACACCATATATTTT
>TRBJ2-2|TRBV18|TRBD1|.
CASSPSGQGAAGELFF
TGTGCCAGCTCACCAAGTGGACAGGGGGCCGCCGGGGAGCTGTTTTTT
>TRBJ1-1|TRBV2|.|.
CASLPSSQRGEAFF
TGTGCCAGCCTACCTAGCTCACAGCGGGGGGAAGCTTTCTTT
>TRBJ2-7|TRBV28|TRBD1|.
CASIPGQRTYEQYF
TGTGCCAGCATTCCGGGACAGAGGACCTACGAGCAGTACTTC
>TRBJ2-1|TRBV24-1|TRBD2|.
CATSAGGAGDNEQFF
TGTGCCACCAGTGCCGGGGGGGCCGGGGACAATGAGCAGTTCTTC
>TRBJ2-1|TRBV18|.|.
CASSPPSDNEQFF
TGTGCCAGCTCACCCCCGAGCGACAATGAGCAGTTCTTC
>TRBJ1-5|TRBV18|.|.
CASSPDQGLIQPQHF
TGTGCCAGCTCACCAGATCAGGGGCTAATTCAGCCCCAGCATTTT
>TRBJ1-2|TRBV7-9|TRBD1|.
CASSSPTGVRYGYTF
TGTGCCAGCAGCTCTCCCACAGGGGTCCGCTATGGCTACACCTTC
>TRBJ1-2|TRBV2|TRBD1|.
CASSSGTGGLFYGYTF
TGTGCCAGCAGCTCCGGGACAGGGGGCCTGTTTTATGGCTACACCTTC
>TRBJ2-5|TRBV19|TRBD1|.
CASSIPGGRETQYF
TGTGCCAGTAGTATACCAGGGGGTCGGGAGACCCAGTACTTC
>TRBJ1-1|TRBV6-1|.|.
CASSEARGRTEAFF
TGTGCCAGCAGTGAAGCGCGGGGGAGGACTGAAGCTTTCTTT
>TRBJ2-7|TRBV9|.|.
CASSVENTKTEQYF
TGTGCCAGCAGCGTAGAGAACACTAAAACCGAGCAGTACTTC
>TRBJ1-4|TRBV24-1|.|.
CATRGGDNEKLFF
TGTGCCACCAGAGGGGGAGATAATGAAAAACTGTTTTTT
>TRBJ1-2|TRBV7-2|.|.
CASSPPRMAPANYGYTF
TGTGCCAGCAGCCCCCCCAGAATGGCCCCCGCCAACTATGGCTACACCTTC
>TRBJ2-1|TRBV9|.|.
CASSVAEGTAGDEQFF
TGTGCCAGCAGCGTAGCAGAGGGAACGGCGGGCGATGAGCAGTTCTTC
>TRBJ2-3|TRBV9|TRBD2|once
CASSVGSSGGATDTQYF
TGTGCCAGCAGCGTGGGATCTAGCGGGGGGGCCACAGATACGCAGTATTTT
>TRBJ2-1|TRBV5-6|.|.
CASSSTGLHSYNEQFF
TGTGCCAGCAGTTCTACGGGACTGCACTCCTACAATGAGCAGTTCTTC
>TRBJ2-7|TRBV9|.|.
CASSSSTSFEQYF
.
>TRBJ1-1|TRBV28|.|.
CASSLLGQGKNTEAFF
TGTGCCAGCAGCCTACTTGGTCAGGGCAAGAACACTGAAGCTTTCTTT
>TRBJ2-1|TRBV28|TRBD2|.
CASSLPLRGGLYNEQFF
TGTGCCAGCAGTTTACCCCTTCGCGGGGGGCTATACAATGAGCAGTTCTTC
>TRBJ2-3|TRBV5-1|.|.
CASSLSAGWDTQYF
TGCGCCAGCAGCTTGTCGGCAGGGTGGGATACGCAGTATTTT